At least ten counts were recorded for the clone carrying this T cell receptor (beta chain). Its antigen is not known. The sequence runs out 3 residues before the end of the CDR3; the remainder is reconstructed from the germline J gene. The data were obtained in a study of T cell clonality in common variable immunodeficiency. The study's findings and limits: CVID subjects shared fewer TCRbeta clones than healthy controls did. Reportedly, TCR beta sequences from common variable immunodeficiency showed fewer deletions and N-nucleotide insertions.

The repertoire was sequenced with immunoSEQ multiplex PCR; TCRdb's copy has only in-frame clones and lacks some. The sample presents about 43,000 clones, none singletons. The V end lost 0 bases, the J end lost 3 bases, and 9 bases lay between the germline ends. Germline V gives CDR1 GTSNPN, CDR2 SVGIG (reference sequence). The CDR3 has 14 amino acids. The sequencing sample was made of peripheral blood mononuclear cells. The chain joins TRBV30 to TRBJ1-3; no firm D call. The sequence was obtained from a person aged 18-70 years in good health. The DNA read from the CDR3 is TGTGCCTGGAGTGTACTCGGGGTTGGAAACACC. Amino acids: CAWSVLGVGNT. The entire CDR3 protein is CAWSVLGVGNTIYF.